Sequencing of this TCR beta chain was carried out in a study of technical replicates of blood from several donors. Measured with immunoSEQ multiplex PCR; TCRdb has only the in-frame clones, and not every one. Found here are about 93,000 clones, nearly 97% of them singletons; the top ten hold more than 0.2%. The clonotype comes from a human donor in good health. Sequencing was done on a sample of T cells isolated from PBMCs.

The CDR3 is CATSRERQAPYEQYF. DNA for the CDR3: TGTGCCACCAGCAGAGAGAGACAGGCACCCTACGAGCAGTACTTC. V is TRBV15 and J is TRBJ2-7; D may be TRBD1 (6 bases). Germline lookup yields CDR1 LNHNV and CDR2 YYDKDF (reference sequence). The CDR3 runs 15 residues. The V and J ends lost 0 bases and 2 bases respectively, with 11 bases between them.